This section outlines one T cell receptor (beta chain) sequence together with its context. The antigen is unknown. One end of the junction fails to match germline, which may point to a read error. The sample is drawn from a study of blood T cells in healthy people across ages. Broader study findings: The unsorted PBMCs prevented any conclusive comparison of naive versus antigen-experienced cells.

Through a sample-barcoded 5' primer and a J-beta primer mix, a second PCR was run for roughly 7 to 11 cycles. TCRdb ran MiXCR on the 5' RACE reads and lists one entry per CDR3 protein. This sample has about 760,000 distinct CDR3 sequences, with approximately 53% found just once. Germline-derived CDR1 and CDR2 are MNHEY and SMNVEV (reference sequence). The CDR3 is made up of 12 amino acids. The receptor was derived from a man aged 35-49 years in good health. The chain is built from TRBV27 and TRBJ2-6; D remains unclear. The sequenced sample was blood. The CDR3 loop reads CAGSSLQGVLTF. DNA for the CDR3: TGTGCCGGCAGTTCCCTACAAGGCGTCCTGACTTTC.